This T cell receptor (beta chain) was sequenced in a study of beta chain features in type 1 diabetes. Study-level findings and limits: Shortening that was moderate but significant affected the TCRB CDR3s of Type 1 diabetes patients in all four CD4+ subsets.

TCRB transcripts that were expressed got sequenced, as all of the isolated RNA had been reverse transcribed. Clones were sequenced by immunoSEQ multiplex PCR, and TCRdb holds only the in-frame ones, with some missing. The table shows over 650,000 clones, with about 14% occurring only once. This clone was counted only a few times. Its antigen is undetermined. With 0 bases removed from V and 1 base from J, the gap between germline ends came to 10 bases. Per the germline V gene, CDR1 is SGHRS and CDR2 is YFSETQ. This CDR3 spans 15 amino acids. The receptor was isolated from a man younger than 35 with type 1 diabetes. The sample consisted of naive CD4+ T cells from blood. The chain couples TRBV5-1 to TRBJ2-5; no reliable D call. The CDR3 here is CASSLDPAVQETQYF. DNA for the CDR3: TGCGCCAGCAGCTTGGATCCGGCGGTCCAAGAGACCCAGTACTTC. Drawing the rest from reference TRBV5-1 and TRBJ2-5, the complete variable domain is KAGVTQTPRYLIKTRGQQVTLSCSPISGHRSVSWYQQTPGQGLQFLFEYFSETQRNKGNFPGRFSGRQFSNSRSEMNVSTLELGDSALYLCASSLDPAVQETQYFGPGTRLLVL.